The entry below describes one TCR beta chain. Its target antigen remains unknown. One base away there is no much larger clone; base qualities are not given. The data were obtained in a study of cytomegalovirus exposure and HLA in healthy donors (dated 2017 in TCRdb). In the study overall: According to an earlier analysis of 587 of the donors, about 190 million T cells yielded 90 million to 140 million unique TCR beta sequences and 276 Gb of sequence data. Roughly 300 gigabases of sequencing data and approximately 93 million unique TCR sequences were included in an early release covering roughly 700 HLA-typed donors. Of the approximately 400 genotyped donors, approximately 83% fell in the genetic ancestry cluster associated with self-reported Caucasian donors. The study aimed to test whether signatures of past pathogen exposure could be identified by cataloging public T cell receptors. The study profiled the T cell repertoires of about 720 subjects by immunosequencing and related them to cytomegalovirus serostatus. In addition to the first cohort of around 670 subjects, a separate validation cohort of around 110 different subjects was used. The study combined high-throughput TCR immunosequencing, statistical association of individual TCRs with disease status, and machine learning to predict cytomegalovirus infection status. A later analysis re-analyzed previously published TCR beta repertoires from approximately 700 donors and added high-resolution HLA genotyping to study TCR occurrence patterns. Rather than drawing on any new phenotypic data, the later analysis identified candidate immune exposures from TCR beta sequences and the way those sequences occurred across donors. An earlier analysis of some 600 of the donors applied high-throughput TCR beta sequencing to assess whether each TCR beta V gene segment acted as functional or pseudogenic. Donor age, sex, ethnicity and CMV serostatus were compiled together with the repertoire data. In a later genetic analysis, genome-wide SNP genotypes for about 60% of the 666 donors were used, and that subset was treated as a discovery cohort. All discovery cohort repertoires had been generated on a single sequencing platform. HLA typing included class I and class II loci at four-digit resolution. Typing coverage varied by locus: about 620-630 donors for A, B, C, DRB1 and DQB1; approximately 500 for DQA1; around 570 for DPA1; roughly 450 for DPB1. Because of strong linkage in the cohort, roughly five DR-DQ haplotypes were treated as single units for association and clustering. Across 300 to 500 genotyped donors of the cohort, an average of about 220,000 unique TCR beta nucleotide sequences per donor were sequenced, and around 20% of those sequences were non-productive.

The cohort was made up of around 720 healthy bone marrow donors. All cohort members were sampled while nominally healthy, although unrecorded immune exposures were likely present. The donor was CMV seronegative and belonged to the group of around 400 seronegative cohort members. Every donor gave a peripheral blood sample, and the peripheral blood mononuclear cells from that sample were used for TCR beta sequencing. The Qiagen DNeasy Blood Extraction Kit was used to extract genomic DNA from the blood cell samples. Sequences MGHRA (CDR1) and YSYEKL (CDR2) are obtained from the germline V gene. Including cysteine and phenylalanine, the CDR3 has 16 amino acids. Only the CDR3 region is kept as DNA, spanning 48 bases read in frame from base 1. V drops 0 bases and J drops 0 bases, leaving 9 bases in between. Library preparation employed the immunoSEQ multiplex PCR assay. The multiplex PCR relied on a mix of 60 forward primers for TCR Vbeta segments and 13 reverse primers for TCR Jbeta segments. Amplification of the CDR3 region of rearranged TCR beta genes was performed with a multiplex PCR assay on genomic DNA. The amplified TCR beta libraries were sequenced on the Illumina HiSeq System as 87-base-pair reads. Under the source paper's analysis protocol: A later analysis tallied 80 million to 95 million unique TCR beta chains across the approximately 670 repertoires, and approximately 9.9 million of those chains were shared by two or more donors. Raw reads were error-corrected and collapsed into unique sequences by a nearest-neighbor algorithm in which closely related sequences were merged to remove PCR and sequencing errors. To assign V, D and J gene segments, CDR3 sequences were aligned to IMGT reference sequences. Each retained sequence needed at least a six-nucleotide match to both a V gene segment and a J gene segment. Rearrangements were called productive when the CDR3 lacked stop codons and stayed in frame with V and J; all others were non-productive. Following IMGT convention, CDR3 was defined as the stretch from the second conserved V-encoded cysteine to the conserved J-encoded phenylalanine. Sequences without an unambiguous match to a single V gene segment were excluded from the earlier analysis of a few hundred of the donors. In an earlier analysis of about 590 of the donors, a V segment was called functional when productive rearrangements were above 56.7%, and segregating when the standard deviation between donors exceeded 5%. To diagnose cytomegalovirus status from the catalog of TCR beta chain sequences, a statistical classification framework was built. In a later analysis, V and J genes were assigned by comparing TCR nucleotide sequences against IMGT/GENE-DB human TR gene sequences. In a later analysis, CDR3 sequences and most-parsimonious VDJ recombination scenarios were assigned using the TCRdist pipeline. In a later analysis, each TCR beta chain was defined by its CDR3 amino acid sequence together with its V-gene family, and reads without a unique V-gene family were excluded. To address suspected cross-contamination and a sequencing artifact, a later analysis removed 592 highly shared, low-generation-probability nucleotide sequences. A later analysis calculated a clonal expansion index for each public chain from normalized within-repertoire ranks of inferred template counts. In a later analysis, generation probabilities were computed with a VDJ recombination model fitted to out-of-frame rearrangements, and the resulting probabilities were checked against IGoR. In a later analysis, hypergeometric tests were used to score TCR-TCR, TCR-HLA and TCR-CMV co-occurrence, with a repertoire-size bias correction applied to TCR pairs. To estimate false discovery rates, a later analysis permuted the HLA or CMV assignments 20 times. In a later analysis, co-occurring TCRs were grouped using DBSCAN, with TCRdist sequence similarity added in when clustering inside HLA-allele-positive subsets. For co-occurrence clustering, repertoires with fewer than 30,000 or more than 120,000 public chains were excluded, along with four to six repertoires with anomalous nucleotide sharing. What TCRdb holds here is the immuneACCESS table cut down to in-frame rearrangements. Part of the clones is not present; checked against another copy, under half of the missing clones reflect an unresolved V gene, and the others are unexplained. For V, J and clone size, that table is used; D and trimming come from the DNA. The sample table lists approximately 170,000 clones, 76% of them with a count of one. The ten largest clones take up 0.75% to 0.8% of the sample.

Here is what the overall study found, with its caveats: A later analysis reported that several top co-occurrence clusters appeared linked to parvovirus B19, influenza, CMV and Epstein-Barr virus. The presence/absence analyses assumed that sequencing depth was roughly uniform across donors, and that assumption may not be true. In a later analysis, TCR association rates were found to vary across HLA loci, with the most associated TCRs seen for DRB1 alleles and the fewest for HLA-C alleles. V-gene and J-gene trimming of TCR beta chains was associated with a missense DCLRE1C variant in a later genetic analysis, and the association was replicated in an independent cohort. Because HLA typing was unavailable for some donors at each locus, only the typed subset was used in association tests. Strong co-occurrence of HLA alleles, especially DR and DQ, made assigning TCR associations to individual alleles difficult. For the cohort, immune exposure information was limited to CMV serostatus. In an earlier analysis of more than 500 of the donors, most TCR beta V segments appeared in productive rearrangements about 87% or about 30% of the time, broadly matching IMGT annotations. In a later analysis, around 17,000 TCR beta sequences were associated with specific HLA alleles at a false discovery rate of 0.05. According to the authors, the approach could potentially be generalized to other disease states and immunological phenotypes. A group of highly shared sequence variants was considered likely to be a technical artifact of the sequencing pipeline. Because counts were too low, seventeen rarely observed V segments, including chromosome 9 orphons, were left out of the earlier analysis of a few hundred of the donors. In a later analysis, most CMV-associated TCR beta chains were found to appear HLA-restricted, with HLA associations seemingly driven largely by CMV exposure. The study gave a list of under 200 TCR beta chains associated with cytomegalovirus. A later analysis found that HLA-associated TCR beta chains were more clonally expanded and had lower generation probabilities than equally common non-associated chains. In vitro tests confirmed that a few of the cytomegalovirus-associated TCR beta chains recognize cytomegalovirus antigens. A further reported finding was that TCR beta sequences accurately predicted the HLA-A and HLA-B alleles for most subjects in the first cohort. The 87-base-pair reads could not distinguish some IMGT-functional V segments, including TRBV6-2 and TRBV6-3, so those segments were excluded. While some public TCRs were present in many individuals, most TCR sequences turned up only very rarely across donors. In this cohort, only TCR beta chains were sequenced, and detectable features were limited by the absence of alpha or paired-chain data. Linkage disequilibrium might explain the correlated functional status among segregating V segments, but an unknown experimental factor could not be excluded. According to a later genetic analysis, donors in an Asian-associated ancestry cluster had fewer N-insertions in productive TCRs than the roughly 670-donor mean. Cytomegalovirus status was reported to be diagnosed by the classifier with high specificity and sensitivity in both the original and validation cohorts.

The specimen was PBMCs. This TCR was sampled from a female donor in good health and CMV-seronegative. The rearranged segments are TRBV4-1 and TRBJ1-3; the D gene remains uncertain. The base sequence is TGCGCCAGCAGCCAAGAATCCCCGTACTCTGGAAACACCATATATTTT. Its coded protein is CASSQESPYSGNTIYF.